This T cell receptor (beta chain) originates from a study of beta chain features in type 1 diabetes. All of the isolated RNA was reverse transcribed, so expressed TCRB transcripts were sequenced. The table came from immunoSEQ multiplex PCR; TCRdb's copy has only in-frame clones and leaves some out. Among around 260,000 clones listed, roughly 25% were seen once. Markers CD45RO/CCR7/CD25/CD127/CD95/CD27 served to sort CD4+ naive, central memory, regulatory and stem cell-like memory cells. Every sorted population was more than 98% pure. This clone was observed a handful of times. Its antigen is not known. The germline CDR1 and CDR2 sequences are KGHSH and LQKENI. This CDR3 region has 15 residues. V lost 6 bases, J lost 2 bases, and 11 bases lay in between. Findings and caveats of the study: Fewer junction insertions and more nucleotide deletions appeared in type 1 diabetes patients. Within each of all four CD4+ subsets, Type 1 diabetes patients had TCRB CDR3s that were moderately but significantly shorter. Small HLA sub-analyses could not settle whether HLA shapes TCRB rearrangement.

V is TRBV18 and J is TRBJ2-6; perhaps TRBD1 as D (6 bases). The source material was naive CD4+ T cells from blood. This receptor was identified in a woman aged 25 to 39 with type 1 diabetes. The CDR3 nucleotides read TGTGCCAGCTCCCTCAACAGGGCTGGGGCCAACGTCCTGACTTTC. Encoded protein: CASSLNRAGANVLTF.